The 24 T cell receptor beta chains listed next were all sequenced from one sample in a study of T cells after yellow fever vaccination. TCRdb reprocessed the 5' RACE reads with MiXCR, giving one entry per CDR3 protein. The sample holds approximately 350,000 distinct CDR3 sequences; around 10% are singletons and the top ten take around 19%. Here the sequenced sample was PBMCs, taken on the day of the first yellow fever vaccination. Receptor source: a man between 18 and 35 years old who received the YFV17D yellow fever vaccine.

The rearrangement joins TRBV7-2 to TRBJ1-6; D gene uncertain. The CDR3 extends over 14 amino acids. The germline gives CDR1 SGHTA, CDR2 FQGNSA. The germline V and J ends were trimmed by 5 bases and 7 bases, with 12 bases remaining between them. In DNA form, the CDR3 reads TGTGCCAGCAGCAAAATGGACGGCAATTCACCCCTCCACTTT. It specifies CASSKMDGNSPLHF. The full variable domain, completed using reference TRBV7-2 and TRBJ1-6, is GAGVSQSPSNKVTEKGKDVELRCDPISGHTALYWYRQSLGQGLEFLIYFQGNSAPDKSGLPSDRFSAERTGGSVSTLTIQRTQQEDSAVYLCASSKMDGNSPLHFGNGTRLTVT.

This clonotype has more than one count but fewer than ten. This chain joins TRBV7-8 and TRBJ2-1; 7 nucleotides match TRBD2. Germline V CDR1 and CDR2: SGHVS, FQNEAQ. The CDR3 is 15 amino acids. The J segment lost 9 bases and the V segment lost 0 bases, leaving 8 bases of the junction unmatched. The chain's CDR3 is CASSLAFGGSTEQFF. The CDR3 bases are TGTGCCAGCAGCTTAGCGTTCGGGGGGTCCACTGAGCAGTTCTTC.

At least ten counts were recorded for this clonotype. This rearrangement joins TRBV20-1 to TRBJ1-1; the D is unclear. CDR3 length: 11 residues. Trimming cost V 3 bases and J 8 bases, with 10 bases left between them. Germline CDR1 and CDR2: DFQATT and SNEGSKA (reference sequence). CDR3 region: CSARRWEEAFF. DNA for the CDR3: TGCAGTGCTAGGCGGTGGGAGGAAGCTTTCTTT.

This clonotype showed up just a few times. The rearrangement joins TRBV3-1 to TRBJ1-6; D gene unclear. Germline V gene lookup returns CDR1 LGHDT and CDR2 YNNKEL (reference sequence). V shed 6 bases and J shed 10 bases, with 16 bases lying between them. The CDR3 runs 14 residues. The CDR3 region is CASSLTPGESPLHF. The CDR3 DNA sequence: TGTGCCAGCAGTCTGACTCCAGGCGAATCACCCCTCCACTTT. Complete variable domain (other parts from reference TRBV3-1 and TRBJ1-6): DTAVSQTPKYLVTQMGNDKSIKCEQNLGHDTMYWYKQDSKKFLKIMFSYNNKELIINETVPNRFSPKSPDKAHLNLHINSLELGDSAVYFCASSLTPGESPLHFGNGTRLTVT.

This chain connects TRBV19 to TRBJ2-1, with TRBD1 as a possible D gene (6 bases). Germline values: CDR1 LNHDA, CDR2 SQIVND (reference sequence). CDR3 length: 13 residues. Trimming shortened V by 5 bases and J by 12 bases, and 17 bases separated the two germline ends. The CDR3 DNA follows: TGTGCCAGTAGTGTCACAGGGACCTTGTGGCAGTTCTTC. Residues: CASSVTGTLWQFF.

The chain uses TRBV7-6 and TRBJ1-5, with D possibly matching TRBD1 (5 bases). Trimming cost V 1 base and J 7 bases, with 14 bases left between them. Germline lookup yields CDR1 SGHVS and CDR2 FNYEAQ. The CDR3 is made up of 15 amino acids. CDR3 loop: CASSLGGPLGQPQHF. CDR3 DNA sequence: TGTGCCAGCAGCTTAGGGGGCCCCTTGGGGCAGCCCCAGCATTTT.

Only a few counts were recorded for this clonotype. The gene calls are TRBV29-1 and TRBJ2-6; TRBD1 is a possible D gene (6 bases). CDR1 is SQVTM and CDR2 is ANQGSEA in the germline V gene. The ends were cut back, 6 bases at V and 0 bases at J, with 12 bases in the middle. The CDR3 length is 15 residues. This CDR3 is CSVETGRSGANVLTF. The CDR3, as DNA: TGCAGCGTAGAAACAGGGCGCTCTGGGGCCAACGTCCTGACTTTC.

This clonotype was seen a handful of times. The V and J genes are TRBV7-9 and TRBJ2-1; no reliable D call. V dropped 1 base and J dropped 4 bases, with 8 bases sitting between them. This CDR3 contains 14 residues. Germline-derived CDR1 and CDR2 are SEHNR and FQNEAQ (reference sequence). The CDR3: CASSLVGVYNEQFF. CDR3 nucleotide sequence: TGTGCCAGCAGCTTAGTTGGAGTATACAATGAGCAGTTCTTC.

This sequence joins TRBV5-1 and TRBJ1-3; perhaps TRBD1 as D (6 bases). V lost 4 bases, J lost 3 bases, and 17 bases lay in between. The CDR3 length is 16 residues. Germline V gene sequence: CDR1 SGHRS, CDR2 YFSETQ. CDR3 nucleotides: TGCGCCAGCAGCCCCACTACAGGGATAAGTGGAAACACCATATATTTT. It encodes CASSPTTGISGNTIYF. Based on the CDR3 plus reference TRBV5-1 and TRBJ1-3, the full variable domain is KAGVTQTPRYLIKTRGQQVTLSCSPISGHRSVSWYQQTPGQGLQFLFEYFSETQRNKGNFPGRFSGRQFSNSRSEMNVSTLELGDSALYLCASSPTTGISGNTIYFGEGSWLTVV.

The genes are TRBV7-9 and TRBJ2-1; D gene unclear. Between the trimmed V and J ends, which lost 5 bases and 10 bases, there was a span of 12 bases. This CDR3 is 12 amino acids long. Germline V gene data show CDR1 as SEHNR and CDR2 as FQNEAQ (reference sequence). The CDR3: CASSLVGLEQFF. The CDR3 region has the DNA TGTGCCAGCAGCCTCGTGGGGTTAGAGCAGTTCTTC.

This clonotype was observed at least ten times. This chain uses TRBV20-1 with TRBJ2-7; either TRBD1 or TRBD2 may fit D (5 bases each). Germline lookup yields CDR1 DFQATT and CDR2 SNEGSKA (reference sequence). This CDR3 has 16 residues. Trimming removed 0 bases at V and 0 bases at J, with 15 bases between. CDR3 in amino acids: CSARDIRAGSSYEQYV. DNA of the CDR3: TGCAGTGCTAGAGATATCCGGGCAGGGAGCTCCTACGAGCAGTACGTC.

The chain has TRBV7-2 and TRBJ2-3; 9 positions agree with TRBD2. The CDR3 length is 15 residues. V lost 4 bases to trimming and J lost 4 bases; unmatched junction nucleotides: 6. Germline CDR1 SGHTA, CDR2 FQGNSA. CDR3 nucleotide sequence: TGTGCCAGCAGCTCCCGACTAGCGGCTCCAGATACGCAGTATTTT. Translated: CASSSRLAAPDTQYF.

This clonotype has more than one count but fewer than ten. The chain links TRBV10-3 to TRBJ2-1, with D perhaps matching TRBD2 (5 bases). Between the trimmed V and J ends, which lost 6 bases and 4 bases, there was a span of 13 bases. The CDR3 consists of 14 residues. CDR1 and CDR2 (germline): ENHRY, SYGVKD. The CDR3 DNA is TGTGCCATCAGCCAGCGTCCGGGGTACAATGAGCAGTTCTTC. Protein: CAISQRPGYNEQFF.

This clonotype has a handful of counts. The chain has TRBV13 and TRBJ1-2; TRBD1 is a possible D gene (5 bases). CDR1 PRHDT and CDR2 FYEKMQ come from the germline V gene (reference sequence). V lost 1 base and J 2 bases, leaving 14 bases between the germline ends. The CDR3 runs to 16 residues. The DNA for the CDR3 is TGTGCCAGCAGCTTAGCAGGCAGGGTTAGGAACTATGGCTACACCTTC. Translation gives CASSLAGRVRNYGYTF. Together with reference TRBV13 and TRBJ1-2, the CDR3 gives the full variable domain: AAGVIQSPRHLIKEKRETATLKCYPIPRHDTVYWYQQGPGQDPQFLISFYEKMQSDKGSIPDRFSAQQFSDYHSELNMSSLELGDSALYFCASSLAGRVRNYGYTFGSGTRLTVV.

This clonotype turned up a few times. This chain links TRBV9 with TRBJ2-5; D is possibly TRBD1 or TRBD2 (5 bases each). The CDR3 consists of 17 residues. CDR1 and CDR2 from the germline V gene are SGDLS and YYNGEE. V lost 2 bases, J lost 2 bases, and 19 bases lay in between. The CDR3 region is CASSVWGFPGGQETQYF. The DNA of the CDR3 is TGTGCCAGCAGCGTGTGGGGGTTCCCTGGTGGGCAAGAGACCCAGTACTTC.

The chain carries TRBV20-1 and TRBJ1-2; tentatively, D is TRBD1 (6 bases). The CDR3 extends over 15 amino acids. The V end was cut by 2 bases, the J end by 6 bases, with 19 bases between. From germline, CDR1 is DFQATT and CDR2 SNEGSKA (reference sequence). The CDR3 region has the DNA TGCAGTGCTAGACCCTCAGGGGCGGGGGCGCATGGCTACACCTTC. It encodes CSARPSGAGAHGYTF.

In this sample, this clonotype turned up many times. The rearrangement links TRBV7-9 to TRBJ2-7; 7 positions agree with TRBD1. V lost 5 bases, J lost 4 bases, and 5 bases stayed unmatched. This CDR3 is 13 amino acids long. Looked up from germline, CDR1 is SEHNR and CDR2 is FQNEAQ (reference sequence). The CDR3 DNA follows: TGTGCCAGCAGCCCGCGGACAGGTTACGAGCAGTACTTC. Translation: CASSPRTGYEQYF.

V gene TRBV7-2 combines with J gene TRBJ2-6; possibly TRBD1 or TRBD2 for D (6 bases each). This CDR3 comprises 16 residues. Trimming took 5 bases from V and 4 from J, leaving 15 bases between them. CDR1 is SGHTA and CDR2 is FQGNSA in the germline V gene. Here the CDR3 DNA reads TGTGCCAGCAGCCGCACCACGGGGGCGGGGGCCAACGTCCTGACTTTC. Residues: CASSRTTGAGANVLTF. Together with reference TRBV7-2 and TRBJ2-6, the CDR3 gives the full variable domain: GAGVSQSPSNKVTEKGKDVELRCDPISGHTALYWYRQSLGQGLEFLIYFQGNSAPDKSGLPSDRFSAERTGGSVSTLTIQRTQQEDSAVYLCASSRTTGAGANVLTFGAGSRLTVL.

The V and J genes are TRBV5-1 and TRBJ1-4; D is perhaps TRBD1 (5 bases). V dropped 4 bases and J dropped 8 bases, with 15 bases sitting between them. Per the germline V gene, CDR1 is SGHRS and CDR2 is YFSETQ. This CDR3 is built from 14 residues. The CDR3 region is CASSRDGVREKLFF. The CDR3 DNA reads TGCGCCAGCAGCCGGGACGGGGTGAGGGAAAAACTGTTTTTT. The full variable domain, rest sourced from reference TRBV5-1 and TRBJ1-4, is KAGVTQTPRYLIKTRGQQVTLSCSPISGHRSVSWYQQTPGQGLQFLFEYFSETQRNKGNFPGRFSGRQFSNSRSEMNVSTLELGDSALYLCASSRDGVREKLFFGSGTQLSVL.

The J gene is TRBJ2-5, the V gene TRBV11-2; D possibly corresponds to TRBD1 (6 bases). The CDR3 is made up of 18 amino acids. Per the germline V gene, CDR1 is SGHAT and CDR2 is FQNNGV. V was clipped by 0 bases and J by 6 bases, with 23 bases between them. CDR3 sequence: CASSLDTPLQGWQKTQYF. CDR3 DNA: TGTGCCAGCAGCTTAGATACTCCCTTACAGGGCTGGCAAAAGACCCAGTACTTC.

The V call is TRBV5-1, the J call TRBJ2-7; perhaps TRBD1 as D (6 bases). CDR3 length equals 13 residues. Deletions cut 4 bases from V and 4 bases from J, with 12 bases between. CDR1 and CDR2 from the germline V gene are SGHRS and YFSETQ. The CDR3 DNA follows: TGCGCCAGCAGCAGGGGGACGTTATACGAGCAGTACTTC. It codes for CASSRGTLYEQYF.

This clonotype appeared many times. CDR3 DNA sequence: TGCAGTGCCCACGGACAGGGGGCGGGAGGCGAAAAACTGTTTTTT. This encodes CSAHGQGAGGEKLFF. The J gene is TRBJ1-4, the V gene TRBV20-1; 11 bases agree with TRBD1. Germline CDR1 and CDR2: DFQATT and SNEGSKA (reference sequence). The ends lost 6 bases at V and 8 bases at J; junction bases unmatched: 11. The CDR3 totals 15 residues.

This clonotype appeared a few times. V usage is TRBV12-3 or TRBV12-4 and J usage is TRBJ1-1; 7 bases match TRBD1. J was trimmed by 4 bases and V by 3 bases; bases with no gene match: 5. This CDR3 has 14 amino acids. The DNA for the CDR3 is TGTGCCAGCAGTTTCGGGGCAGGGGGCACTGAAGCTTTCTTT. It encodes CASSFGAGGTEAFF.

This clonotype was detected only a few times. The chain carries TRBV4-1 and TRBJ1-5, with no clear D. V lost 2 bases, J lost 5 bases, and 16 bases lay in between. The CDR3 spans 16 residues. Germline assignment: CDR1 MGHRA and CDR2 YSYEKL. CDR3 in amino acids: CASSQFLMTEHQPQHF. In nucleotides, the CDR3 is TGCGCCAGCAGCCAATTTCTAATGACCGAGCATCAGCCCCAGCATTTT.